The 9 T cell receptor beta chains below were found in one sample sequenced in a study of T cells expressing NK-cell markers. TCRdb re-called the 5' RACE reads, yielding one record per CDR3 amino acid sequence without DNA. This sample lists some 150,000 distinct CDR3 sequences; its ten largest clones have around a third. Source material: blood T cells: a sorted CD56 or NKG2C T cell subset, CD4+ or CD8+ T cells, or bulk PBMC T cells (not recorded which). The receptors were sampled from a woman aged 50 to 60 in good health.

This chain joins TRBV29-1 and TRBJ2-2; the TCRdb call, TRBD2, lacks DNA for checking. This CDR3 has 16 amino acids. CDR1 is SQVTM and CDR2 is ANQGSEA in the germline V gene. CDR3 in amino acids: CSVEATGEDPTGELFF.

This sequence joins TRBV6-2 or TRBV6-3 and TRBJ2-1; TCRdb lists TRBD1, though no DNA is available to test this call. The CDR3 length is 13 residues. Germline CDR1 MNHEY, CDR2 SVGEGT. The CDR3 here is CASSYRGVAEQFF.

The rearrangement uses TRBV12-3 or TRBV12-4 and TRBJ2-1; there is no DNA to check the TCRdb D call of TRBD2. The length of the CDR3 is 16 residues. The chain's CDR3 is CASSLALAPNYNEQFF.

The gene calls are TRBV4-2 and TRBJ2-1; TCRdb lists TRBD2, though no DNA is available to test this call. Germline CDR1 reads LGHNA; CDR2 reads YNFKEQ. The CDR3 has 14 residues. CDR3: CASSQTSGTAEQFF.

The CDR3 here is CASSPNGGAGYGYTF. The chain joins TRBV18 to TRBJ1-2. The CDR3 spans 15 residues. Germline loops: CDR1 KGHSH, CDR2 LQKENI.

V and J are TRBV29-1 and TRBJ2-3; the D call from TCRdb, TRBD2, cannot be confirmed without DNA. This CDR3 spans 17 amino acids. Per germline, CDR1 SQVTM and CDR2 ANQGSEA. CDR3 amino acids: CSVVYSGRPLDTDTQYF.

The chain has TRBV2 and TRBJ2-4; TCRdb lists TRBD1, though no DNA is available to test this call. The CDR3 sequence is 15 residues long. Germline V gene sequence: CDR1 SNHLY, CDR2 FYNNEI. This CDR3 reads CASRQQGGGKNIQYF.

The chain carries TRBV11-2 and TRBJ2-1; no DNA is available, so the TRBD2 call from TCRdb remains unchecked. Germline V CDR1 and CDR2: SGHAT, FQNNGV. This CDR3 is built from 16 residues. The CDR3 spells CASSLGGTGQYNEQFF.

The V call is TRBV7-9, the J call TRBJ2-1; TCRdb picks TRBD1, but there is no DNA to check that call. Germline V gene sequence: CDR1 SEHNR, CDR2 FQNEAQ (reference sequence). CDR3 length: 14 amino acids. The CDR3 sequence is CASSSPTEYNEQFF.